This passage covers 9 T cell receptor beta chains from one sample sequenced in a study of cytomegalovirus exposure and HLA in healthy donors. Researchers ran the PCR with 60 Vbeta and 13 Jbeta primers. Some clones are missing from TCRdb's copy, which holds only in-frame ones; the method was immunoSEQ multiplex PCR. The table lists about 130,000 clones, around 80% of them singletons. Sequencing input: PBMCs. All receptors come from a woman aged 45-59 years in good health and CMV-seronegative.

V usage is TRBV29-1 and J usage is TRBJ2-1; the D gene is possibly TRBD2 (6 bases). Trimming shortened V by 7 bases and J by 9 bases, and 16 bases separated the two germline ends. The CDR3 spans 12 residues. Germline assignment: CDR1 SQVTM and CDR2 ANQGSEA. The CDR3: CSDYRGTGEQFF. For the CDR3, the DNA is TGCAGCGACTACCGGGGGACCGGTGAGCAGTTCTTC.

The V and J genes are TRBV19 and TRBJ1-4, with TRBD1 matching 10 bases. This CDR3 has 17 amino acids. Per the germline V gene, CDR1 is LNHDA and CDR2 is SQIVND (reference sequence). V gave up 6 bases and J gave up 3 bases; unmatched junction bases: 10. The CDR3 is CASSPGQGIVANEKLFF. The CDR3 nucleotides read TGTGCCAGTAGCCCGGGACAGGGGATCGTGGCTAATGAAAAACTGTTTTTT. The full variable domain, its missing parts supplied by reference TRBV19 and TRBJ1-4, is DGGITQSPKYLFRKEGQNVTLSCEQNLNHDAMYWYRQDPGQGLRLIYYSQIVNDFQKGDIAEGYSVSREKKESFPLTVTSAQKNPTAFYLCASSPGQGIVANEKLFFGSGTQLSVL.

The rearrangement links TRBV27 to TRBJ1-2, with D unresolved. This CDR3 contains 17 residues. CDR1 and CDR2 from the germline V gene are MNHEY and SMNVEV (reference sequence). Trimming took 6 bases from V and 9 from J, leaving 29 bases between them. CDR3 DNA sequence: TGTGCCAGCAGCCCAAGGCTAGCTCTCGGACGGTTTGGAAGCTACACCTTC. This encodes CASSPRLALGRFGSYTF.

The chain uses TRBV19 and TRBJ1-5; possible D gene TRBD1, 6 bases. CDR1 and CDR2 (germline): LNHDA, SQIVND (reference sequence). This CDR3 has 15 residues. Trimming took 9 bases from V and 1 from J, leaving 16 bases between them. CDR3 bases: TGTGCCAGCATGGAGACAGGAAAGAGCAATCAGCCCCAGCATTTT. It is translated as CASMETGKSNQPQHF.

In its sample, this clone was seen a few times. This chain uses TRBV11-2 with TRBJ2-7, with TRBD1 matching over 9 bases. The junction had 9 bases not matched to a gene; V was cut back by 4 bases and J by 5 bases. The CDR3 runs 15 residues. Germline-derived CDR1 and CDR2 are SGHAT and FQNNGV. The CDR3 here is CASSSDGTGPDEQYF. The CDR3 nucleotides read TGTGCCAGCAGCTCCGATGGGACAGGGCCAGACGAGCAGTACTTC.

This rearrangement joins TRBV7-9 to TRBJ2-1; D is uncertain. V was pared by 0 bases and J by 7 bases, with 10 bases between. Looked up from germline, CDR1 is SEHNR and CDR2 is FQNEAQ (reference sequence). The CDR3 length is 14 residues. The CDR3 bases are TGTGCCAGCAGCTTAGCCCCGACTTTTAATGAGCAGTTCTTC. Translated, it gives CASSLAPTFNEQFF.

CDR3 DNA sequence: TGTGCCAGCAGTGACCCGAGGGTGGCAGATACGCAGTATTTT. Protein sequence: CASSDPRVADTQYF. The chain uses TRBV6-4 and TRBJ2-3, with a weak D call TRBD2 (5 bases). Trimming left V 2 bases short and J 4 bases short, with 10 bases between. CDR3 length: 14 residues. Germline V lookup: CDR1 MRHNA, CDR2 SNTAGT.

The chain uses TRBV4-2 and TRBJ1-4; 9 bases are shared with TRBD1. Germline V lookup: CDR1 LGHNA, CDR2 YNFKEQ. The CDR3 spans 18 residues. Trimming removed 4 bases from V and 5 bases from J; junction bases left unmatched: 14. The CDR3 nucleotides read TGTGCCAGCAGCCGGGGAACAGGGGGCGCGGGTGGAAATGAAAAACTGTTTTTT. This codes for CASSRGTGGAGGNEKLFF.

This chain links TRBV10-3 with TRBJ2-3, with 7 bases aligning to TRBD2. CDR1 is ENHRY, CDR2 SYGVKD, per germline. The length of the CDR3 is 16 residues. V lost 6 bases to trimming and J lost 0 bases; unmatched junction nucleotides: 9. In nucleotides, the CDR3 is TGTGCCATCAGACTAACCGGGACTACTAGCACAGATACGCAGTATTTT. This codes for CAIRLTGTTSTDTQYF.